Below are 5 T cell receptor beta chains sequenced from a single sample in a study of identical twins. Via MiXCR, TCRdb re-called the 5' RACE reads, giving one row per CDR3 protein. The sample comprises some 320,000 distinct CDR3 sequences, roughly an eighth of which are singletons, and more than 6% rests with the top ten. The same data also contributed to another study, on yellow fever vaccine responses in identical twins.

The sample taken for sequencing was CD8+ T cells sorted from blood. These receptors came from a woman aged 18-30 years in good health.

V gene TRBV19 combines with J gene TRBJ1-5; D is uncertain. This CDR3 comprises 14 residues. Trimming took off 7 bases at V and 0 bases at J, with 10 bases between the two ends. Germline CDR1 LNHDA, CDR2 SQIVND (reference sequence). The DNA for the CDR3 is TGTGCCAGTATCGAGGAGTATAGCAATCAGCCCCAGCATTTT. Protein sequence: CASIEEYSNQPQHF.

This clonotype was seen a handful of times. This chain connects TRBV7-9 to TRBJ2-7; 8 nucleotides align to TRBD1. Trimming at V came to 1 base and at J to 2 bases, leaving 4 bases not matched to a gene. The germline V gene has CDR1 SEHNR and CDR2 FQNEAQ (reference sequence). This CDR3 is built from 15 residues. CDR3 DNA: TGTGCCAGCAGCTTAGGACAGGGGATCCCCTACGAGCAGTACGTC. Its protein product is CASSLGQGIPYEQYV.

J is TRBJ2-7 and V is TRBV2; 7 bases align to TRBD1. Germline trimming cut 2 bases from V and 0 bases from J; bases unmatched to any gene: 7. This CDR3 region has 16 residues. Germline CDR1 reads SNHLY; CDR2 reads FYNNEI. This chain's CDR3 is CASSEFPDRYSYEQYF. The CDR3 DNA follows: TGTGCCAGCAGTGAATTCCCGGACAGGTACTCCTACGAGCAGTACTTC.

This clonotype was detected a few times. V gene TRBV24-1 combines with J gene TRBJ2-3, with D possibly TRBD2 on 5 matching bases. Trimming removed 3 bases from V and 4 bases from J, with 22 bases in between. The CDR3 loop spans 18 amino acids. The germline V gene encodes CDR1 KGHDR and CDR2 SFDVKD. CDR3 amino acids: CATSDGPLLRAQADTQYF. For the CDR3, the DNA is TGTGCCACCAGTGATGGGCCCCTGTTGAGGGCCCAGGCAGATACGCAGTATTTT.

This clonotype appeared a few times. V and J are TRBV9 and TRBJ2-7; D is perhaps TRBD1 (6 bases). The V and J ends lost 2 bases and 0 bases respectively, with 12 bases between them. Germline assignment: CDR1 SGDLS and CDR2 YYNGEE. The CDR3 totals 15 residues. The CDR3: CASSVTGLNSYEQYF. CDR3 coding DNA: TGTGCCAGCAGCGTCACAGGGCTAAACTCCTACGAGCAGTACTTC.